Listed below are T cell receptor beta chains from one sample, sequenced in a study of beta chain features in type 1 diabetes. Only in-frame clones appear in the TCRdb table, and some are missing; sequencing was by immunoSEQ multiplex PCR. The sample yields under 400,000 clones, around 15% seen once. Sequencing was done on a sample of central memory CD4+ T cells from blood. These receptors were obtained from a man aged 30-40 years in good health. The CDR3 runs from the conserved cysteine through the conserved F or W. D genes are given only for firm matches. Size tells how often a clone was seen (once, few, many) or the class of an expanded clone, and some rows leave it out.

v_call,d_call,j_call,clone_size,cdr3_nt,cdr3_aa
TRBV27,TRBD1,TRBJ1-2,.,TGTGCCAGCAGTTTATCGTGGGGGACAGGGAAATATGGCTACACCTTC,CASSLSWGTGKYGYTF
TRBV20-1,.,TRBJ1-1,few,TGCAGTGCTAAGCGACCCACTGAAGCTTTCTTT,CSAKRPTEAFF
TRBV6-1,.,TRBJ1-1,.,TGTGCCAGCAGCCAGACCAGGAACACTGAAGCTTTCTTT,CASSQTRNTEAFF
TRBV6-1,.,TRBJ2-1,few,TGTGCCAGCAGTGTGAAATACAATGAGCAGTTCTTC,CASSVKYNEQFF
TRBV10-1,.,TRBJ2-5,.,TGCGCCAGCAGTGATAAGCAGGGTTTTGAAGAGACCCAGTACTTC,CASSDKQGFEETQYF
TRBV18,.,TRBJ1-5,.,TGTGCCAGCTCCGGCGGGGGGGCCATCAATCAGCCCCAGCATTTT,CASSGGGAINQPQHF
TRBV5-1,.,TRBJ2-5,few,TGCGCCAGCAGCCCCGGACAGGGAGGGGAGACCCAGTACTTC,CASSPGQGGETQYF
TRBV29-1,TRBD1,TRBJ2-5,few,TGCAGCGTCGTACAGGGGGAAGAGACCCAGTACTTC,CSVVQGEETQYF
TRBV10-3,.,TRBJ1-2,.,TGTGCCATCAGTGGCAGGGTGAATGGTGGCTACACCTTC,CAISGRVNGGYTF
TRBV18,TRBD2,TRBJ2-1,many,TGTGCCAGCTCACCACCGCTCGAGGTGGGACTAGCGCCCAATGAGCAGTTCTTC,CASSPPLEVGLAPNEQFF
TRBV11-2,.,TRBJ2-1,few,TGTGCCAGCAGCTTAGTTTTGGGGGGCGGGTACAATGAGCAGTTCTTC,CASSLVLGGGYNEQFF
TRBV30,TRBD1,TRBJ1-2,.,TGTGCAAACAGGGGTTTAAATGGCTACACCTTC,CANRGLNGYTF
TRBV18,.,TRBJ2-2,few,TGTGCCAGCTCCTCTCAGGGACCGAACACCGGGGAGCTGTTTTTT,CASSSQGPNTGELFF
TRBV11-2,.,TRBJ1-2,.,TGTGCCAGCAGCGCCAAGACAGACGGCTACACCTTC,CASSAKTDGYTF
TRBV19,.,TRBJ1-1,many,TGTGCCAGTAGCCCGTCAGACAGGACGGGGACTGAAGCTTTCTTT,CASSPSDRTGTEAFF
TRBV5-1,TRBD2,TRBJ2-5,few,TGCGCCAGCAGCACCCTACTAGCGGGAGTGGGAGAGACCCAGTACTTC,CASSTLLAGVGETQYF
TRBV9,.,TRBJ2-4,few,TGTGCCAGCAGCGCTAGGGTGAGCGACATTCAGTACTTC,CASSARVSDIQYF
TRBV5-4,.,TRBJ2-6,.,TGTGCCAGCAGCGAAACAAGACTTAGCTCTGGGGCCAACGTCCTGACTTTC,CASSETRLSSGANVLTF
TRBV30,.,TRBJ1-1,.,TGTGCCTGGAGTTCGTGGGGATATAGTGACACTGAAGCTTTCTTT,CAWSSWGYSDTEAFF
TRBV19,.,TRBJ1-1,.,TGTGCCAGTAGTTCAGGGTTGAACACTGAAGCTTTCTTT,CASSSGLNTEAFF
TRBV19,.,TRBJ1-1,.,TGTGCCAGTATTCCCCGGGACGGGTCTGAAGCTTTCTTT,CASIPRDGSEAFF
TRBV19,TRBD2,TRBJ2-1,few,TGTGCCAGTAGTAGCCCCCCCGGGACTAGCGGGAGAAAGTCGAGAGAGTTCTTC,CASSSPPGTSGRKSREFF
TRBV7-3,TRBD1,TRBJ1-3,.,TGTGCCAGCAGCTTGAACAGGGGGGACACCATATATTTT,CASSLNRGDTIYF
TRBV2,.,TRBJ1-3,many,TGTGCCAGCAGTGATTCTGGGATCCCGGGAAACACCATATATTTT,CASSDSGIPGNTIYF
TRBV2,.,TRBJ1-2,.,TGTGCCAGCAGTGAGGGAGGGGAGTATGGCTACACCTTC,CASSEGGEYGYTF
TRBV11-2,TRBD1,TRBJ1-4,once,TGTGCCAGCAGCTTCGAACAGGGGGGTAATGAAAAACTGTTTTTT,CASSFEQGGNEKLFF
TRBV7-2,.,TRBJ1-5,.,TGTGCCAGCAGCTTAGAGTCCAAGGGAGGGCCCCAGCATTTT,CASSLESKGGPQHF
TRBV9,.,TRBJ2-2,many,TGTGCCAGCAGCGTAGGTCGGGGCACCGGGGAGCTGTTTTTT,CASSVGRGTGELFF
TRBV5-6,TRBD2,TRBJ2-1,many,TGTGCCAGCAGCTCGACTAGCGGGAGGGCCCTATCGAATGAGCAGTTCTTC,CASSSTSGRALSNEQFF
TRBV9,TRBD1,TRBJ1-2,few,TGTGCCAGCAGCGAGACAGGGGAGAACTATGGCTACACCTTC,CASSETGENYGYTF
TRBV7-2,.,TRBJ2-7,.,TGTGCCAGCAGCCGAACTATAAACAGAGCATACGAGCAGTACTTC,CASSRTINRAYEQYF
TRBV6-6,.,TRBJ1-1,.,TGTGCCAGCACCCAGGAGTGGGGTACTGAAGCTTTCTTT,CASTQEWGTEAFF
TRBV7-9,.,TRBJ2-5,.,TGTGCCAGCAGCTTAGTTGTAGCGGAGGGGGAGACCCAGTACTTC,CASSLVVAEGETQYF
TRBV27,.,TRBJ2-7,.,TGTGCCAGCAGTTTCCGGGACACCCGAAAAGAGCAGTACTTC,CASSFRDTRKEQYF
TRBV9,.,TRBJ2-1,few,TGTGCCAGCAGCGTAGTCGGGGGAAGGGGCTTGGAGCAGTTCTTC,CASSVVGGRGLEQFF
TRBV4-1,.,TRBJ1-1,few,TGCGCCAGCAGCCAAGAAGCCTTTCGTGAAGCTTTCTTT,CASSQEAFREAFF
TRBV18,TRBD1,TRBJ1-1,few,TGTGCCAGCTCATCACAGGGGAGGAACACTGAAGCTTTCTTT,CASSSQGRNTEAFF
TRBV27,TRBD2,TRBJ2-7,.,TGTGCCAGCAGACTAGCGGGGGGTATCAACGAGCAGTACTTC,CASRLAGGINEQYF
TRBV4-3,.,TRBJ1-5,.,TGCGCCAGCAGCCAAGACCGCAATCAGCCCCAGCATTTT,CASSQDRNQPQHF
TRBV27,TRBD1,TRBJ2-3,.,TGTGCCAGCAGTTTAAACAGGGGGACAGATACGCAGTATTTT,CASSLNRGTDTQYF
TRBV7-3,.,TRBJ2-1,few,TGTGCCAGCAGCGCTATGTCCTCGGGCGTTACTGAGCAGTTCTTC,CASSAMSSGVTEQFF
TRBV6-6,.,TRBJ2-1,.,TGTGCCAGCAGTACAGGAGATTACAATGAGCAGTTCTTC,CASSTGDYNEQFF
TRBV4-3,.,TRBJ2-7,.,TGCGCCAGCAGCCAAGATTACGGGGACTACGAGCAGTACTTC,CASSQDYGDYEQYF
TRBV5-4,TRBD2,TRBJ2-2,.,TGTGCCAGCAGCGCAGCGACTAGCGGTAACACCGGGGAGCTGTTTTTT,CASSAATSGNTGELFF
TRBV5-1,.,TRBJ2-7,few,TGCGCCAGCAGCCCACAGGACAGAGCCTACGAGCAGTACTTC,CASSPQDRAYEQYF
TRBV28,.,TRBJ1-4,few,TGTGCCAGCAGTTTATCGGGGCAGGGTGGTGAAAAACTGTTTTTT,CASSLSGQGGEKLFF
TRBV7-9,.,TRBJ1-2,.,TGTGCCAGCTTACCGACGGCGGCCGCGGGTGGCTACACCTTC,CASLPTAAAGGYTF
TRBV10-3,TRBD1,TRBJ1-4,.,TGTGCCATCAGTGAACGACAGGGAACTAATGAAAAACTGTTTTTT,CAISERQGTNEKLFF
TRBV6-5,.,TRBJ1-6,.,TGTGCCAGCAGCCAAGGGAGGGGAAGTTCACCCCTCCACTTT,CASSQGRGSSPLHF
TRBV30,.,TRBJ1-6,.,TGTGCCTGGGGTCAACAGGGTTCACCCCTCCACTTT,CAWGQQGSPLHF
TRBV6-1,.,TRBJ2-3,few,TGTGCCAGCAGTCTGGGGGGAACTAGCACAGATACGCAGTATTTT,CASSLGGTSTDTQYF
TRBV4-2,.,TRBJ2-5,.,TGTGCCAGCAGCCAAGATTGGAGGGGGCAAGGAGAGACCCAGTACTTC,CASSQDWRGQGETQYF
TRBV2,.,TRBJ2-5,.,TGTGCCAGCAGCTTAGCGCCTTCGCCCCGTTTTGGGACCCAGTACTTC,CASSLAPSPRFGTQYF
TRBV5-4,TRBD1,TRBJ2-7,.,TGTGCCAGCAGCTTGGACAGGGGGGACGAGCAGTACTTC,CASSLDRGDEQYF
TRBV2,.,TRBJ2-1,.,TGTGCCAGCAGTGAGAGAAGGGGGGATGAGCAGTTCTTC,CASSERRGDEQFF
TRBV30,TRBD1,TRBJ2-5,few,TGTGCCTGGAAATTAACCGGGACAGGGGTAGAGACCCAGTACTTC,CAWKLTGTGVETQYF
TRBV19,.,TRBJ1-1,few,TGTGCCAGTAGTATCGGACAGACCTCTGAAGCTTTCTTT,CASSIGQTSEAFF
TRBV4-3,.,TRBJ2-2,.,TGCGCCAGCAGCCAAGCGGTGTACGGGGAGCTGTTTTTT,CASSQAVYGELFF
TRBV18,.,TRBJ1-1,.,TGTGCCAGCTCAGCTCAAGGAACTGAAGCTTTCTTT,CASSAQGTEAFF
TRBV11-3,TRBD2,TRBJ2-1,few,TGTGCCAGCAGCTTACCCCTGGGACTAACTTCACAGTTCTTC,CASSLPLGLTSQFF